The following is a TCR beta chain sequence with its context. Its antigen is as yet unknown. This entry is derived from a study of CD8+CD57+ T cells in acquired aplastic anemia. About the research overall: Sorted cells (CD4+ and CD8+) yielded DNA amounts that averaged about 3.1 ug.

Germline V gene data show CDR1 as SGHRS and CDR2 as YFSETQ. This CDR3 is built from 14 residues. The V end lost 4 bases, the J end lost 3 bases, and 14 bases lay between the germline ends. By flow cytometry, patients selected for sequencing had shown an expansion of CD8+CD57+ cells. All participating patients were living with severe acquired aplastic anemia. Findings of the study overall: Found in both controls and patients were around 30 CD8+ CDR3 sequences.

It was genomic DNA that served as the template for profiling TCR beta VDJ and CDR3. TCRdb recomputed calls from the reads with MiXCR, one row per CDR3 protein. The sample lists approximately 120,000 distinct CDR3 sequences; less than 50% were seen once. This TCR derives from a human donor with aplastic anemia. The specimen was sorted CD4+, CD8+, or CD8+CD57+ T cells (not recorded which) from PBMCs. The chain recombines TRBV5-1 with TRBJ2-7; D ambiguous. The CDR3 loop reads CASSLQVEDYEQYF. CDR3 sequence (DNA): TGCGCCAGCAGCCTCCAGGTCGAAGACTACGAGCAGTACTTC.